These 30 T cell receptor beta chains were all obtained from the same sample, sequenced in a study of OX40 agonist ivuxolimab in advanced cancers. Generated by immunoSEQ multiplex PCR, the TCRdb table keeps only in-frame clones and is missing some. This table holds around 69,000 clones, 83% found once. This specimen consisted of CD4+ or CD8+ T cells sorted from blood, obtained in a trial of the OX40 agonist ivuxolimab. These receptors were collected from an adult with an advanced solid tumor such as melanoma, head and neck, liver or kidney cancer.

In the case of this clone: Additional DNA sequences in this sample encode the identical CDR3. The V gene is TRBV7-9, the J gene TRBJ2-3, with 8 bases aligning to TRBD2. With 3 bases clipped from V and 2 bases from J, the junction kept 7 bases outside the gene matches. This CDR3 spans 16 amino acids. Germline V CDR1 and CDR2: SEHNR, FQNEAQ (reference sequence). DNA of the CDR3: TGTGCCAGCAGCTTGACGGGAGGGCGCCCCACAGATACGCAGTATTTT. This encodes CASSLTGGRPTDTQYF.

J is TRBJ2-7 and V is TRBV7-2; a weak D match, TRBD1 (6 bases). This CDR3 contains 13 residues. Germline CDR1 and CDR2: SGHTA and FQGNSA. The V end lost 6 bases, the J end lost 2 bases, and 11 bases lay between the germline ends. The CDR3 is CASSGQSTYEQYF. In nucleotides, the CDR3 is TGTGCCAGCAGTGGACAGTCCACCTACGAGCAGTACTTC.

This clone is medium-sized in the sample. This chain connects TRBV7-6 to TRBJ1-6; perhaps TRBD1 as D (5 bases). Germline CDR1 and CDR2: SGHVS and FNYEAQ. The CDR3 runs to 14 residues. V lost 1 base, J lost 8 bases, and 9 bases lay in between. As DNA, the CDR3 is TGTGCCAGCAGCTTAGGAGGGACCGATTCACCCCTCCACTTT. Translation gives CASSLGGTDSPLHF.

The J gene is TRBJ2-1, the V gene TRBV5-4; no clear D. Germline V gives CDR1 SGHNT, CDR2 YYREEE (reference sequence). V was pared by 3 bases and J by 6 bases, with 13 bases between. The CDR3 is 14 amino acids. The CDR3 bases are TGTGCCAGCAGCTCCCCCGCCCGGGCCAATGAGCAGTTCTTC. It encodes CASSSPARANEQFF.

As to this clone: The identical CDR3 is also encoded by other nucleotide sequences in the sample. The V gene is TRBV5-1, the J gene TRBJ2-1; D gene uncertain. Germline values: CDR1 SGHRS, CDR2 YFSETQ. V lost 0 bases, J lost 5 bases, and 6 bases lay in between. There are 13 residues in the CDR3. The chain's CDR3 is CASSLAGNNEQFF. CDR3 DNA sequence: TGCGCCAGCAGCTTGGCGGGTAACAATGAGCAGTTCTTC.

This clone has only a few counts. This sequence joins TRBV10-2 and TRBJ2-2; D ambiguous. The germline V and J ends were trimmed by 6 bases and 3 bases, with 5 bases remaining between them. CDR3 size: 12 residues. Germline CDR1 reads WSHSY; CDR2 reads SAAADI. DNA of the CDR3: TGCGCCAGCAGGGCATACACCGGGGAGCTGTTTTTT. Its translation is CASRAYTGELFF.

This clone was seen only once. The V call is TRBV29-1, the J call TRBJ2-2; D is ambiguous. Germline CDR1 and CDR2: SQVTM and ANQGSEA. The length of the CDR3 is 14 residues. V lost 1 base and J 4 bases, leaving 10 bases between the germline ends. In DNA, the CDR3 is TGCAGCGTTGAAGCCGCCAGGACCACCGGGGAGCTGTTTTTT. Residues: CSVEAARTTGELFF.

This clone was counted only a few times. The V call is TRBV25-1, the J call TRBJ1-4; possible D gene TRBD1, 6 bases. This CDR3 is built from 15 residues. V gave up 8 bases and J gave up 3 bases, with 16 bases separating them. Germline CDR1 and CDR2: MGHDK and SYGVNS. The CDR3 spells CASRNPGDPNEKLFF. DNA of the CDR3: TGTGCCAGCCGAAACCCAGGGGATCCTAATGAAAAACTGTTTTTT.

The V gene is TRBV7-8, the J gene TRBJ1-2; the match to TRBD1 covers 7 bases. V lost 1 base to trimming and J lost 3 bases; unmatched junction nucleotides: 26. The germline CDR1 and CDR2 sequences are SGHVS and FQNEAQ. This CDR3 contains 22 residues. CDR3 protein: CASSLEAVVRGGQTLRDYGYTF. Here the CDR3 DNA reads TGTGCCAGCAGCTTAGAGGCCGTGGTCAGGGGGGGACAGACCCTTCGAGACTATGGCTACACCTTC.

The chain has TRBV4-1 and TRBJ1-2; no clear D. Germline values: CDR1 MGHRA, CDR2 YSYEKL. The CDR3 extends over 12 amino acids. Trimming took 1 base from V and 4 from J, leaving 4 bases between them. The CDR3 region is CASSQAAYGYTF. The CDR3 coding sequence is TGCGCCAGCAGCCAAGCCGCCTATGGCTACACCTTC.

V and J are TRBV15 and TRBJ1-1; D uncertain. The ends were cut back, 0 bases at V and 10 bases at J, with 9 bases in the middle. CDR3 length: 12 residues. The germline V gene encodes CDR1 LNHNV and CDR2 YYDKDF (reference sequence). The CDR3 DNA sequence: TGTGCCACCAGCAGAGATTCGTTAGCAGCTTTCTTT. This translates into CATSRDSLAAFF.

V gene TRBV2 combines with J gene TRBJ2-5, with 9 bases that match TRBD2. Germline V lookup: CDR1 SNHLY, CDR2 FYNNEI. Germline trimming cut 10 bases from V and 0 bases from J; bases unmatched to any gene: 12. The CDR3 covers 16 residues. The CDR3 here is CAMPSGTPGNQETQYF. CDR3 coding DNA: TGTGCCATGCCTAGCGGGACACCGGGAAACCAAGAGACCCAGTACTTC.

This rearrangement joins TRBV6-1 to TRBJ1-1; D ambiguous. The CDR3 contains 14 residues. Between the trimmed V and J ends, which lost 0 bases and 6 bases, there was a span of 11 bases. Germline values: CDR1 MNHNS, CDR2 SASEGT. The DNA of the CDR3 is TGTGCCAGCAGTGAAGCGTCGACCTGGGCTGAAGCTTTCTTT. It codes for CASSEASTWAEAFF.

V is TRBV18 and J is TRBJ1-2; weak D call: TRBD1 (6 bases). Per the germline V gene, CDR1 is KGHSH and CDR2 is LQKENI. The CDR3 loop spans 15 amino acids. Trimming removed 5 bases at V and 5 bases at J, with 18 bases between. The CDR3, as DNA: TGTGCCAGCTCAAGGAACAGGGACACTCCGTATGGCTACACCTTC. This encodes CASSRNRDTPYGYTF.

This sequence joins TRBV11-2 and TRBJ2-1; weak D call: TRBD2 (6 bases). The germline gives CDR1 SGHAT, CDR2 FQNNGV. V lost 2 bases and J 0 bases, leaving 14 bases between the germline ends. The CDR3 has 17 residues. CDR3 in DNA: TGTGCCAGCAGCTTAACCTTAGCGGCAAACTCCTACAATGAGCAGTTCTTC. Translated, it gives CASSLTLAANSYNEQFF.

This clone was seen a handful of times. This chain joins TRBV11-2 and TRBJ1-3, with a possible D match to TRBD1 (5 bases). Per the germline V gene, CDR1 is SGHAT and CDR2 is FQNNGV. The CDR3 has 15 residues. V was clipped by 2 bases and J by 0 bases, with 8 bases between them. The DNA of the CDR3 is TGTGCCAGCAGCTTAATGGGGGACTCTGGAAACACCATATATTTT. Translating it yields CASSLMGDSGNTIYF.

J is TRBJ2-2 and V is TRBV7-3; D possibly corresponds to TRBD1 (6 bases). Germline lookup yields CDR1 SGHTA and CDR2 FQGTGA. The CDR3 is 14 residues long. V lost 5 bases and J lost 6, with 13 bases in between. CDR3 amino acids: CASSPTGTPGELFF. CDR3 in DNA: TGTGCCAGCAGCCCTACAGGGACGCCCGGGGAGCTGTTTTTT. The complete variable domain, with remaining parts taken from reference TRBV7-3 and TRBJ2-2, reads GAGVSQTPSNKVTEKGKYVELRCDPISGHTALYWYRQSLGQGPEFLIYFQGTGAADDSGLPNDRFFAVRPEGSVSTLKIQRTERGDSAVYLCASSPTGTPGELFFGEGSRLTVL.

V is TRBV19 and J is TRBJ1-3; a weak D match, TRBD1 (6 bases). Trimming took 8 bases from V and 4 from J, leaving 18 bases between them. The CDR3 spans 15 residues. In germline, CDR1 is LNHDA, CDR2 SQIVND (reference sequence). This chain's CDR3 is CASGVGAISGNTIYF. The CDR3 coding sequence is TGTGCCAGTGGTGTGGGGGCCATCTCCGGAAACACCATATATTTT.

The chain carries TRBV9 and TRBJ2-2; D call uncertain. V gave up 4 bases and J gave up 1 base, with 14 bases separating them. This CDR3 comprises 16 residues. Germline CDR1 and CDR2: SGDLS and YYNGEE. This chain's CDR3 is CASSPLRTGNTGELFF. The CDR3 coding sequence is TGTGCCAGCAGCCCGCTGAGAACCGGGAACACCGGGGAGCTGTTTTTT.

The chain carries TRBV5-4 and TRBJ1-2, with 10 bases lining up with TRBD1. J lost 6 bases, V lost 6 bases, and 11 bases had no gene match. This CDR3 is 15 amino acids long. The germline CDR1 and CDR2 sequences are SGHNT and YYREEE (reference sequence). The CDR3 region is CASKTPGQGLHGYTF. As DNA, the CDR3 is TGTGCCAGCAAGACACCGGGACAGGGGTTACATGGCTACACCTTC.

The chain joins TRBV5-1 to TRBJ1-1; D ambiguous. The germline CDR1 and CDR2 sequences are SGHRS and YFSETQ. Trimming left V 4 bases short and J 4 bases short, with 14 bases between. The CDR3 has 14 residues. The CDR3 coding sequence is TGCGCCAGCAGCCTGCCGGGAATCGGCACTGAAGCTTTCTTT. Translation gives CASSLPGIGTEAFF.

This clone appeared a single time. This chain links TRBV21-1 with TRBJ2-1; the D call TRBD2 from the table was never checked on the DNA. TRBV21-1 is a listed pseudogene. This CDR3 is 21 amino acids long. CDR3 amino acids: CASSKARWTSGGMFDYNEQFF. The CDR3 DNA reads TGTGCCAGCAGCAAAGCGCGGTGGACTAGCGGGGGGATGTTCGACTACAATGAGCAGTTCTTC.

J is TRBJ2-7 and V is TRBV6-6; possible D gene TRBD1, 5 bases. V was pared by 5 bases and J by 3 bases, with 17 bases between. CDR1 is MNHNY, CDR2 SVGAGI, per germline (reference sequence). The CDR3 consists of 15 residues. CDR3 loop: CASSGPGPLIYEQYF. In DNA form, the CDR3 reads TGTGCCAGCAGTGGACCAGGGCCCCTGATCTACGAGCAGTACTTC.

V is TRBV9 and J is TRBJ1-3; D uncertain. Germline V lookup: CDR1 SGDLS, CDR2 YYNGEE. Trimming removed 4 bases at V and 2 bases at J, with 19 bases between. This CDR3 has 17 amino acids. CDR3 amino acids: CASSHPRRAETGNTIYF. As DNA, the CDR3 is TGTGCCAGCAGCCACCCTCGGAGGGCTGAGACTGGAAACACCATATATTTT.

For this clone: Germline and junction disagree at one end, which may indicate a read error. This sequence joins TRBV12-5 and TRBJ2-5; D remains ambiguous. This CDR3 has 13 residues. The V gene's germline CDR1 is LGHNT and CDR2 FRNRAP. CDR3 bases: TGTGCTAGTGGTTCCCAGGCTCAAGGGACCCAGTACTTC. This codes for CASGSQAQGTQYF.

The chain employs TRBV6-1 and TRBJ2-2; either TRBD1 or TRBD2 may supply D (5 bases each). CDR1 and CDR2 from the germline V gene are MNHNS and SASEGT. Trimming shortened V by 6 bases and J by 4 bases, and 9 bases separated the two germline ends. CDR3 length: 13 amino acids. CDR3 in amino acids: CASSRDGTGELFF. CDR3 nucleotides: TGTGCCAGCAGCCGGGACGGCACCGGGGAGCTGTTTTTT.

The chain is built from TRBV7-8 and TRBJ2-2; weak D call: TRBD2 (7 bases). Trimming pared 8 bases from V and 6 bases from J, leaving 19 bases between. The germline V gene encodes CDR1 SGHVS and CDR2 FQNEAQ. This CDR3 is built from 15 residues. CDR3 nucleotides: TGTGCCAGCCGCCTTGGGGGGGGGCGGTCCGGGGAGCTGTTTTTT. Translation gives CASRLGGGRSGELFF.

The rearrangement links TRBV6-6 to TRBJ2-7; 12 bases align to TRBD2. The germline CDR1 and CDR2 sequences are MNHNY and SVGAGI (reference sequence). This CDR3 is built from 16 residues. With V trimmed by 0 bases and J by 7 bases, 7 bases remained unmatched. The CDR3: CASSYSASGRALEQYF. The CDR3 nucleotides are TGTGCCAGCAGTTACTCTGCTAGCGGGAGGGCCCTTGAGCAGTACTTC.

DNA of the CDR3: TGTGCCAGCAGAAAACATGGACAAAGCCAAGAGACCCAGTACTTC. Its translation: CASRKHGQSQETQYF. The V and J genes are TRBV6-1 and TRBJ2-5, with D possibly TRBD1 on 5 matching bases. The CDR3 extends over 15 amino acids. Trimming took off 6 bases at V and 1 base at J, with 15 bases between the two ends. CDR1 is MNHNS and CDR2 is SASEGT in the germline V gene.

This clone appeared once. The V call is TRBV15, the J call TRBJ2-1; perhaps D is TRBD1 or TRBD2 (5 bases each). The CDR3 length is 16 residues. Germline loops: CDR1 LNHNV, CDR2 YYDKDF (reference sequence). V lost 5 bases, J lost 7 bases, and 21 bases lay in between. The DNA of the CDR3 is TGTGCCACCAGCCCCCAAACCGGGACCAGACGAAATGAGCAGTTCTTC. Translated: CATSPQTGTRRNEQFF.